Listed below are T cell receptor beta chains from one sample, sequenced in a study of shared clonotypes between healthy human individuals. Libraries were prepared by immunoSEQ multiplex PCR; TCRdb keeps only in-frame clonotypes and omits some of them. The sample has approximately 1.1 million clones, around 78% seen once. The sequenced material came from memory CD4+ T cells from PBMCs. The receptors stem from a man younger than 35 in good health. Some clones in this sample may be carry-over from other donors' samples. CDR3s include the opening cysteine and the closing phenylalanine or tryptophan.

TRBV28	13	CASSLWDTGELFF
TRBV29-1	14	CSVEPQSPSYEQYF
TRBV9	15	CASSVEQDQWETQYF
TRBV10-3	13	CAISQGLADTQYF
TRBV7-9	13	CASSLAGNTEAFF
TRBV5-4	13	CASSQDTRGGYTF
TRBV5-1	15	CASSLVVPEADTQYF
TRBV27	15	CASSLMVGAATEAFF
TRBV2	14	CASSELGAKETQYF
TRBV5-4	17	CASSYPSRGVAVTEAFF
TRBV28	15	CASRALNSANYGYTF
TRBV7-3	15	CASSLGGTATDTQYF
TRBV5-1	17	CASSLEARTFSYNEQFF
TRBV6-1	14	CASSPKWAGGAQYF
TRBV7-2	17	CASSLRTTGTYGNEQFF
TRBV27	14	CASRISRGHTEAFF
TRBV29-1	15	CSVDAGTVYSYEQYF
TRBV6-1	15	CASSQGPYSNQPQHF
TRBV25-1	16	CASSESLLGFTDTQYF
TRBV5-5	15	CASNSGTPNTGELFF
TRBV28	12	CASSLSFQPQHF
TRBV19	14	CASKQGQNSYEQYF